Sequencing of this TCR beta chain was carried out in a study of blood T cell repertoires in COVID-19. Across the whole study: Both acute and convalescent COVID-19 samples were obtained from the United States, Italy and Spain. PBMCs, B-cell-depleted T cells, or T cells were the source of the cDNA or gDNA that made up the material.

CDR1 is DFQATT and CDR2 is SNEGSKA in the germline V gene (reference sequence). CDR3 size: 11 residues. The repertoire was sequenced with immunoSEQ multiplex PCR; TCRdb's copy has only in-frame clones and lacks some. The table shows hundreds of thousands of clones, with 85% occurring only once. The chain uses TRBV20-1 and TRBJ1-1; no clear D gene. The TCR was taken from a man in his fifties with active or convalescent COVID-19. Sequencing was done on a sample of peripheral blood. CDR3 sequence: CRSEQNTEAFF. CDR3 nucleotide sequence: TGCAGATCTGAGCAGAACACTGAAGCTTTCTTT.